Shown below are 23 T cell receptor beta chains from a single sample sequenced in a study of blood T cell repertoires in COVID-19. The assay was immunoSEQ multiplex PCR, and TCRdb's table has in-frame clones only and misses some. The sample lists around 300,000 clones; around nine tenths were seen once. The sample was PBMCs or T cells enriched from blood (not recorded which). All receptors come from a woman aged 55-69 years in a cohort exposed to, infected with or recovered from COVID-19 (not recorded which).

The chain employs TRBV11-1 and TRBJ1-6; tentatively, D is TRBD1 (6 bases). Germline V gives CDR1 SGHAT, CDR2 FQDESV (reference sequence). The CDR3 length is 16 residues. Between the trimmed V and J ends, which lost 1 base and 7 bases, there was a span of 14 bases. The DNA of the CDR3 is TGTGCCAGCAGCTTAGACCTGGGACAAAGAAATTCACCCCTCCACTTT. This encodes CASSLDLGQRNSPLHF.

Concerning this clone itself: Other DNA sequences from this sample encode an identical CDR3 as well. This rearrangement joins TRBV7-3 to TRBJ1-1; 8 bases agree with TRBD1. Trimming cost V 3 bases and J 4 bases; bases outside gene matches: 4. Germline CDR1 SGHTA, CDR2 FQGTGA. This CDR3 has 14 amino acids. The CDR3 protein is CASSLQGAGTEAFF. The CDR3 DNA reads TGTGCCAGCAGCTTGCAGGGGGCTGGCACTGAAGCTTTCTTT. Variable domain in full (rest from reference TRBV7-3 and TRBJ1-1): GAGVSQTPSNKVTEKGKYVELRCDPISGHTALYWYRQSLGQGPEFLIYFQGTGAADDSGLPNDRFFAVRPEGSVSTLKIQRTERGDSAVYLCASSLQGAGTEAFFGQGTRLTVV.

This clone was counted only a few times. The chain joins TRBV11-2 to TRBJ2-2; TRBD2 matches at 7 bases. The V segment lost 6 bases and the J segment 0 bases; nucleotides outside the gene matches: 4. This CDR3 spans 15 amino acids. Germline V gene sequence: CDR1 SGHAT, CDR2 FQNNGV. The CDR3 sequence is CASRPGLANTGELFF. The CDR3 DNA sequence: TGTGCCAGCAGACCTGGACTAGCGAACACCGGGGAGCTGTTTTTT.

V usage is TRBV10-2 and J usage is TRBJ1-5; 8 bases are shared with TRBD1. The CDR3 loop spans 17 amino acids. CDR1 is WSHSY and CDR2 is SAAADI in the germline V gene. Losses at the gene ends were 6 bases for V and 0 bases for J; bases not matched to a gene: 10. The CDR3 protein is CASRRGTGPHSNQPQHF. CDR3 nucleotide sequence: TGCGCCAGCAGGAGGGGGACAGGACCCCATAGCAATCAGCCCCAGCATTTT.

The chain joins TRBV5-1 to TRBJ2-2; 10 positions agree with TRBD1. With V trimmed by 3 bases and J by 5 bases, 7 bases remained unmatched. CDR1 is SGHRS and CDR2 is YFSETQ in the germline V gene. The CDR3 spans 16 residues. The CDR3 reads CASSWTGGGGTGELFF. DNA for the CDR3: TGCGCCAGCAGCTGGACAGGGGGAGGTGGAACCGGGGAGCTGTTTTTT. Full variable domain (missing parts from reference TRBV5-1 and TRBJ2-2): KAGVTQTPRYLIKTRGQQVTLSCSPISGHRSVSWYQQTPGQGLQFLFEYFSETQRNKGNFPGRFSGRQFSNSRSEMNVSTLELGDSALYLCASSWTGGGGTGELFFGEGSRLTVL.

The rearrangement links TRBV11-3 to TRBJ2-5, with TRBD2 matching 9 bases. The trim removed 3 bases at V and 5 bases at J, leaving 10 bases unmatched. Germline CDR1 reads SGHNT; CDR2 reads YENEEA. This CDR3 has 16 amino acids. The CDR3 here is CASSLGRASGEETQYF. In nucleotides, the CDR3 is TGTGCCAGCAGCTTGGGACGGGCTAGCGGGGAGGAGACCCAGTACTTC. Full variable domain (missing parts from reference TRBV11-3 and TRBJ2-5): EAGVVQSPRYKIIEKKQPVAFWCNPISGHNTLYWYLQNLGQGPELLIRYENEEAVDDSQLPKDRFSAERLKGVDSTLKIQPAELGDSAVYLCASSLGRASGEETQYFGPGTRLLVL.

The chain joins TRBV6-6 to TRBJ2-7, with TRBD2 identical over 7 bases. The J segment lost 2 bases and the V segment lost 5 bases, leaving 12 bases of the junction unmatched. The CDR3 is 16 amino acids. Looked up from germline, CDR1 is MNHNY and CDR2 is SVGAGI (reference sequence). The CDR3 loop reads CASSPGGTTYTYEQYF. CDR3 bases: TGTGCCAGCAGTCCCGGGGGGACTACATACACCTACGAGCAGTACTTC.

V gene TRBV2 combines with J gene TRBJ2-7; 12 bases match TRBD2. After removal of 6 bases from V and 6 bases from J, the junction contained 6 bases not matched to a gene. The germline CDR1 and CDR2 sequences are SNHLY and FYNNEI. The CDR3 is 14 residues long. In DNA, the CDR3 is TGTGCCAGCAGAGGGACTAGCGGGCTAAGCGAGCAGTACTTC. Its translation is CASRGTSGLSEQYF.

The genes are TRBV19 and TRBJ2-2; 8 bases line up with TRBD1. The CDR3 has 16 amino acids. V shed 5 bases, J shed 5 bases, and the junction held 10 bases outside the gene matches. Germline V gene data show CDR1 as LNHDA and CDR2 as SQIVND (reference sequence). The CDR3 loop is CASSPLRQGFTGELFF. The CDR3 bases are TGTGCCAGTAGTCCCCTCCGACAGGGGTTTACCGGGGAGCTGTTTTTT.

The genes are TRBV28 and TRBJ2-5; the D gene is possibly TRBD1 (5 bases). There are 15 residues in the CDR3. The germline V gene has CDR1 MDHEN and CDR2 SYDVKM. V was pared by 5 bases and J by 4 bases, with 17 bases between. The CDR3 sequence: CASSPPTPRAETQYF. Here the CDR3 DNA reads TGTGCCAGCAGTCCTCCTACGCCCAGGGCAGAGACCCAGTACTTC.

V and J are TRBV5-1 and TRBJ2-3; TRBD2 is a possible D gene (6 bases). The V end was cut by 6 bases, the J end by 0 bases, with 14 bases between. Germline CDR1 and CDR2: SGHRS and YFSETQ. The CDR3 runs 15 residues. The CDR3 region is CASIRGGTSTDTQYF. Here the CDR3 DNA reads TGCGCCAGCATTAGGGGCGGGACGAGCACAGATACGCAGTATTTT.

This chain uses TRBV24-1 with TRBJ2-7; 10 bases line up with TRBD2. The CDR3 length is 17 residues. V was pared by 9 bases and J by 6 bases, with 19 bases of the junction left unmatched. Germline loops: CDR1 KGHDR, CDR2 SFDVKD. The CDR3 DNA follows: TGTGCCACCCCGGGTCAGAAGAAGCGGGAGGGCCTCGGCGAGCAGTACTTC. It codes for CATPGQKKREGLGEQYF.

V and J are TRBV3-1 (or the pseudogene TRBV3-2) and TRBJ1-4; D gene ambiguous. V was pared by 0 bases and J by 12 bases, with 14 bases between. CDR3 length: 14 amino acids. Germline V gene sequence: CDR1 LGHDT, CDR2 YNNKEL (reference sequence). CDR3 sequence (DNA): TGTGCCAGCAGCCAAGATCTTACCAGGCATCAACTGTTTTTT. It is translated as CASSQDLTRHQLFF.

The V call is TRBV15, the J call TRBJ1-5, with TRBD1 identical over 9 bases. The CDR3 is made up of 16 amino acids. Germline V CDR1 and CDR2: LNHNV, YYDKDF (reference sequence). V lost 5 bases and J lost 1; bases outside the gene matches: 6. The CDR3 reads CATSPGTGWSNQPQHF. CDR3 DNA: TGTGCCACCAGCCCCGGGACAGGGTGGAGCAATCAGCCCCAGCATTTT.

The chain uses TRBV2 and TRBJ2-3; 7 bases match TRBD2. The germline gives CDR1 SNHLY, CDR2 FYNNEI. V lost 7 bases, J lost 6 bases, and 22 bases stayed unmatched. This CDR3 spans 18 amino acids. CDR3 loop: CASTEGRGRGRFEDTQYF. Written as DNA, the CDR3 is TGTGCCAGCACCGAAGGGCGGGGACGCGGGAGATTCGAGGATACGCAGTATTTT.

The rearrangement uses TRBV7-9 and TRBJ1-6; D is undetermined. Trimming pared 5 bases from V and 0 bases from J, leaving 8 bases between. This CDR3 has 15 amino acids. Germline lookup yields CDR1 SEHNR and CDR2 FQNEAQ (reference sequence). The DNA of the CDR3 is TGTGCCAGCAGCGCGGGGAGCTCCTATAATTCACCCCTCCACTTT. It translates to CASSAGSSYNSPLHF.

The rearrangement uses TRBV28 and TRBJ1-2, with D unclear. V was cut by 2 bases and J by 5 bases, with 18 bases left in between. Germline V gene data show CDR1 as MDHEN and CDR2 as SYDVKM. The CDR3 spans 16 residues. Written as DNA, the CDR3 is TGTGCCAGCAGTTTACCAGCCCCCATCGGAGTATATGGCTACACCTTC. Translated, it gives CASSLPAPIGVYGYTF.

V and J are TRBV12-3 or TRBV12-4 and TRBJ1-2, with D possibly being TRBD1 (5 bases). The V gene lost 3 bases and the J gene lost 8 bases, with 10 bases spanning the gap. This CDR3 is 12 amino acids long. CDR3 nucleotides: TGTGCCAGCAGTTTTCGGGGGTACGGCTACACCTTC. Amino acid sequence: CASSFRGYGYTF.

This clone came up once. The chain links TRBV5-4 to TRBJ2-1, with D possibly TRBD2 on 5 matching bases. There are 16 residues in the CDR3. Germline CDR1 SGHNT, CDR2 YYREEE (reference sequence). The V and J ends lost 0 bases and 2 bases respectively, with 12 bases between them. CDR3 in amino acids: CASSLGGPRAYNEQFF. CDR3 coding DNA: TGTGCCAGCAGCTTGGGAGGGCCAAGGGCCTACAATGAGCAGTTCTTC.

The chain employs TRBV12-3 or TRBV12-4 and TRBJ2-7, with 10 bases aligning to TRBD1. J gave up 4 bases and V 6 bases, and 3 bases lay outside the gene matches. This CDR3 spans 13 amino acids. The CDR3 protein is CASSPGQGYEQYF. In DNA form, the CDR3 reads TGTGCCAGCAGCCCGGGACAGGGGTACGAGCAGTACTTC.

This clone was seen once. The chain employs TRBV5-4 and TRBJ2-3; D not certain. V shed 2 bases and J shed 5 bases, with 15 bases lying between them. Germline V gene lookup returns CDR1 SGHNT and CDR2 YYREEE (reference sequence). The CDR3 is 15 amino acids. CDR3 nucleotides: TGTGCCAGCAGCTTCGGGTACGGAGCCCAAGATACGCAGTATTTT. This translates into CASSFGYGAQDTQYF.

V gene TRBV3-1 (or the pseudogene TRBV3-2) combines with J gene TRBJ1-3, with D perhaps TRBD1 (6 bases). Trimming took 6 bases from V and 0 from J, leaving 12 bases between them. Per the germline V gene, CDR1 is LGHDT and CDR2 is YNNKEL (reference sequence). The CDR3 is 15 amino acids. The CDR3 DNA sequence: TGTGCCAGCAGTCTTGACAGGCTCTCTGGAAACACCATATATTTT. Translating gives CASSLDRLSGNTIYF.

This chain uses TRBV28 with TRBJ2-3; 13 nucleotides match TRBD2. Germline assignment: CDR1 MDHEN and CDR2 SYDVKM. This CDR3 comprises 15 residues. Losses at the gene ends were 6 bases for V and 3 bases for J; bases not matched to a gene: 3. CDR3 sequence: CASSLGLAGTDTQYF. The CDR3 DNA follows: TGTGCCAGCAGCCTGGGACTAGCGGGAACAGATACGCAGTATTTT.